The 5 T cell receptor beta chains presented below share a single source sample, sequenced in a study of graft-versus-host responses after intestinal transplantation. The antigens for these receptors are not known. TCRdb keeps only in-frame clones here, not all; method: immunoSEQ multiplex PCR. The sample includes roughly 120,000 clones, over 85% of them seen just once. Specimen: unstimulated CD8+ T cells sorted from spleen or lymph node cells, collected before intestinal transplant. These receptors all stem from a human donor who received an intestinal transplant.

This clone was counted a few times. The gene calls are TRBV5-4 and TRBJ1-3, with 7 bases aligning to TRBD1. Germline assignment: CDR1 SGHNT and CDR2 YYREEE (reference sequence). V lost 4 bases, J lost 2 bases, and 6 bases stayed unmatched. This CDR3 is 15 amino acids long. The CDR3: CASSQGGGTGNTIYF. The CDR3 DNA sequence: TGTGCCAGCAGCCAAGGGGGCGGCACTGGAAACACCATATATTTT.

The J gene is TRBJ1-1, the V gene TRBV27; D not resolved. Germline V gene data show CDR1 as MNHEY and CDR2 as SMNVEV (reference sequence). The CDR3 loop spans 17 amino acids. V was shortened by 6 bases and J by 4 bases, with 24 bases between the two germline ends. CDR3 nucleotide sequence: TGTGCCAGCAGACCCTCCCTACTCAAACCCGAGGTCACTGAAGCTTTCTTT. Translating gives CASRPSLLKPEVTEAFF.

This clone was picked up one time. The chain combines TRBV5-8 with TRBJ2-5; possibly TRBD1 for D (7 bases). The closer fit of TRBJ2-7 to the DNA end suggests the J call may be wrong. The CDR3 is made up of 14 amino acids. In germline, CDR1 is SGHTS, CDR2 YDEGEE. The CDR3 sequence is CASSSRGTEYEQYF. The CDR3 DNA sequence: TGTGCCAGCAGCTCGCGCGGGACAGAGTACGAGCAGTACTTC.

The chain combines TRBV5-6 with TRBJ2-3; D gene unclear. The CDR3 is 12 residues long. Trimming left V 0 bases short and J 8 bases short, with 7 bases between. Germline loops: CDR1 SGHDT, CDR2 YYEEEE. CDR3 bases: TGTGCCAGCAGCTTGGAGTACGGTACGCAGTATTTT. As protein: CASSLEYGTQYF.

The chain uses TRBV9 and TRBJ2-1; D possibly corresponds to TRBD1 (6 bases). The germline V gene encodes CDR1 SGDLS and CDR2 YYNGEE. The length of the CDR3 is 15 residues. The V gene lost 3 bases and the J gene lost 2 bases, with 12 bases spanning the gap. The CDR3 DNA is TGTGCCAGCAGCGCCTCCGGGACACCCTACAATGAGCAGTTCTTC. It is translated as CASSASGTPYNEQFF.